The 9 T cell receptor beta chains listed next were all sequenced from one sample in a study of blood T cell repertoires in COVID-19. The repertoire was sequenced with immunoSEQ multiplex PCR; TCRdb's copy has only in-frame clones and lacks some. The table has tens of thousands of clones, around 87% seen once; the top ten hold 40% to 50%. Sequenced sample: peripheral blood. Every receptor here comes from a human donor in a cohort sampled during active COVID-19.

There are a few counts of this clone. V gene TRBV6-5 combines with J gene TRBJ2-3, with 16 bases fitting TRBD2. With V trimmed by 2 bases and J by 10 bases, 6 bases remained unmatched. Germline V CDR1 and CDR2: MNHEY, SVGAGI. The CDR3 is made up of 16 amino acids. CDR3 nucleotide sequence: TGTGCCAGCAGTTACAGCGGGACTAGCGGGGGGGGAGCGCAGTATTTT. Residues: CASSYSGTSGGGAQYF.

This clone was recorded only once. The rearrangement uses TRBV5-4 and TRBJ2-5; 7 bases are shared with TRBD2. The CDR3 is made up of 14 amino acids. CDR1 and CDR2 (germline): SGHNT, YYREEE (reference sequence). Germline trimming cut 4 bases from V and 5 bases from J; bases unmatched to any gene: 8. CDR3 sequence (DNA): TGTGCCAGCAGCCTCAGTCGGGAGGCGGAGACCCAGTACTTC. Its protein is CASSLSREAETQYF.

This clone has only one observation. The chain has TRBV19 and TRBJ2-5; TRBD1 is a possible D gene (6 bases). This CDR3 is built from 14 residues. V shed 3 bases and J shed 5 bases, with 13 bases lying between them. Per the germline V gene, CDR1 is LNHDA and CDR2 is SQIVND (reference sequence). The chain's CDR3 is CASSMYRAGETQYF. As DNA, the CDR3 is TGTGCCAGTAGTATGTACAGGGCAGGGGAGACCCAGTACTTC.

This clone was observed a few times. The DNA of the CDR3 is TGTGCCAGCTCACCCCAGGGGGTTAACACTGAAGCTTTCTTT. Translation gives CASSPQGVNTEAFF. V and J are TRBV18 and TRBJ1-1, with TRBD1 identical over 7 bases. This CDR3 is built from 14 residues. J was trimmed by 2 bases and V by 3 bases; bases with no gene match: 3. In germline, CDR1 is KGHSH, CDR2 LQKENI. The whole variable domain, remainder taken from reference TRBV18 and TRBJ1-1, is NAGVMQNPRHLVRRRGQEARLRCSPMKGHSHVYWYRQLPEEGLKFMVYLQKENIIDESGMPKERFSAEFPKEGPSILRIQQVVRGDSAAYFCASSPQGVNTEAFFGQGTRLTVV.

The rearrangement links TRBV5-1 to TRBJ1-1; a weak D match, TRBD1 (6 bases). This CDR3 spans 14 amino acids. The V gene lost 4 bases and the J gene lost 1 base, with 11 bases spanning the gap. Germline CDR1 and CDR2: SGHRS and YFSETQ. CDR3 protein: CASSPGQTNTEAFF. The CDR3 coding sequence is TGCGCCAGCAGCCCAGGACAGACGAACACTGAAGCTTTCTTT.

The J gene is TRBJ2-7, the V gene TRBV7-9; 8 bases line up with TRBD1. V gave up 3 bases and J gave up 6 bases; unmatched junction bases: 13. The V gene's germline CDR1 is SEHNR and CDR2 FQNEAQ (reference sequence). The CDR3 contains 16 residues. CDR3 nucleotides: TGTGCCAGCAGCTTGGACAGGGCCCCTCAAATGGGCGAGCAGTACTTC. Its protein is CASSLDRAPQMGEQYF.

The chain carries TRBV6-2 or TRBV6-3 and TRBJ2-3; D remains unclear. Trimming took 6 bases from V and 6 from J, leaving 10 bases between them. Germline CDR1 is MNHEY and CDR2 is SVGEGT. The CDR3 is made up of 12 amino acids. The DNA of the CDR3 is TGTGCCAGCAGCCTCGTGCGGGATACGCAGTATTTT. Its protein is CASSLVRDTQYF.

The chain couples TRBV18 to TRBJ2-7; D perhaps matches TRBD1 (5 bases). This CDR3 comprises 15 residues. V gave up 0 bases and J gave up 1 base, with 10 bases separating them. Germline V CDR1 and CDR2: KGHSH, LQKENI. CDR3 DNA sequence: TGTGCCAGCTCACCACCGGGCAGGGTGTCCTACGAGCAGTACTTC. Residues: CASSPPGRVSYEQYF.

This chain links TRBV19 with TRBJ1-1; no reliable D call. Between the trimmed V and J ends, which lost 8 bases and 1 base, there was a span of 11 bases. The CDR3 totals 13 residues. Germline V CDR1 and CDR2: LNHDA, SQIVND (reference sequence). This CDR3 is CASAIIENTEAFF. The CDR3 DNA is TGTGCCAGTGCCATCATAGAGAACACTGAAGCTTTCTTT.